The 25 T cell receptor beta chains presented below share a single source sample, sequenced in a study of T cells in Graves' hyperthyroidism and ophthalmopathy (dated by TCRdb to the late 2010s). The method was multiplex PCR. The run used an Illumina HiSeq 2000. The TCR beta CDR3 regions were amplified from RNA transcripts. The first round of RT-PCR for the TCR CDR3 was performed with the HTBI primer set and the Qiagen OneStep RT-PCR kit. TCRdb took the public reads, trimmed them with fastp at Q25, ran MiXCR for clone calling and kept in-frame beta chains. Each CDR3 protein appears once, grouped with its most common genes and DNA. The sample yields more than 500,000 distinct CDR3 sequences; around 15% were counted once. The ten largest make up approximately 3.9% of the sample. Sequenced input: blood. The receptors here all came from a woman in her 30s with Graves' hyperthyroidism.

With respect to this clonotype: A read error may be the cause here, since a much bigger clone is one base away. The rearrangement links TRBV3-1 to TRBJ1-2; D remains ambiguous. Germline-derived CDR1 and CDR2 are LGHDT and YNNKEL (reference sequence). The CDR3 spans 11 residues. The CDR3 protein is CASSQYGGYAF. The DNA of the CDR3 is TGTGCCAGCAGCCAATACGGAGGCTACGCCTTC.

The chain couples TRBV2 to TRBJ1-1, with a tentative D call TRBD1 (6 bases). The V gene's germline CDR1 is SNHLY and CDR2 FYNNEI. The CDR3 covers 14 residues. Trimming took off 3 bases at V and 10 bases at J, with 18 bases between the two ends. The CDR3 region has the DNA TGTGCCAGCAGTGAGGCCACAGGGTATTTGCGAGCTTTCTTT. Amino acid sequence: CASSEATGYLRAFF.

This clonotype appeared many times. CDR3: CASSLPGGYEQYF. The CDR3 coding sequence is TGTGCCAGCAGCTTACCGGGGGGGTACGAGCAGTACTTC. The rearrangement links TRBV7-9 to TRBJ2-7; TRBD2 matches at 8 bases. This CDR3 comprises 13 residues. Unmatched junction bases numbered 1, after V lost 2 bases and J lost 4 bases. Germline CDR1 is SEHNR and CDR2 is FQNEAQ (reference sequence).

This clonotype was counted at least ten times. CDR3 sequence (DNA): TGTGCCAGCAGAGGGGGCGTGGGCGAGCAGTACTTC. Its translation: CASRGGVGEQYF. The chain combines TRBV28 with TRBJ2-7; TRBD1 matches at 7 bases. This CDR3 is built from 12 residues. CDR1 is MDHEN, CDR2 SYDVKM, per germline. V shed 6 bases, J shed 6 bases, and the junction held 5 bases outside the gene matches.

The rearrangement links TRBV7-3 to TRBJ1-6, with 7 bases matching TRBD1. From germline, CDR1 is SGHTA and CDR2 FQGTGA. The CDR3 length is 16 residues. The junction had 3 bases not matched to a gene; V was cut back by 1 base and J by 3 bases. CDR3 bases: TGTGCCAGCAGCTTAAGACAGGGAGTCTATAATTCACCCCTCCACTTT. It translates to CASSLRQGVYNSPLHF.

This clonotype showed up many times. The genes are TRBV11-2 and TRBJ1-5; D is unresolved. Trimming cost V 7 bases and J 2 bases, with 15 bases left between them. The CDR3 length is 15 residues. Germline CDR1 and CDR2: SGHAT and FQNNGV. The CDR3 DNA sequence: TGTGCCAGCACCAAGCAAAGGGTTGGCAATCAGCCCCAGCATTTT. Translating it yields CASTKQRVGNQPQHF.

Ten or more counts support this clonotype. This rearrangement joins TRBV7-9 to TRBJ2-5, with TRBD2 identical over 9 bases. The germline V gene has CDR1 SEHNR and CDR2 FQNEAQ (reference sequence). This CDR3 comprises 14 residues. V shed 4 bases, J shed 5 bases, and the junction held 5 bases outside the gene matches. The CDR3 here is CASSWTSVGETQYF. CDR3 nucleotides: TGTGCCAGCAGCTGGACTAGCGTAGGGGAGACCCAGTACTTC.

This chain joins TRBV28 and TRBJ2-2; TRBD1 aligns across 9 bases. The CDR3 has 17 residues. Germline V gives CDR1 MDHEN, CDR2 SYDVKM. V trimming: 6 bases; J trimming: 4 bases; junction bases outside the gene matches: 12. The CDR3 protein is CASSTPRTGDGTGELFF. CDR3 nucleotides: TGTGCCAGCAGCACCCCGAGGACAGGGGATGGCACCGGGGAGCTGTTTTTT.

The chain links TRBV19 to TRBJ1-1; 8 nucleotides agree with TRBD1. Trimming cost V 5 bases and J 0 bases; bases outside gene matches: 8. CDR1 LNHDA and CDR2 SQIVND come from the germline V gene (reference sequence). This CDR3 spans 16 amino acids. The CDR3 DNA sequence: TGTGCCAGTAGTCTTGAGACAGGGGCAGTGAACACTGAAGCTTTCTTT. Protein product: CASSLETGAVNTEAFF. The whole variable domain, filled in from reference TRBV19 and TRBJ1-1, reads DGGITQSPKYLFRKEGQNVTLSCEQNLNHDAMYWYRQDPGQGLRLIYYSQIVNDFQKGDIAEGYSVSREKKESFPLTVTSAQKNPTAFYLCASSLETGAVNTEAFFGQGTRLTVV.

Comments on this clonotype: Possible read error: a much larger clone is one base away. V gene TRBV6-2 or TRBV6-3 combines with J gene TRBJ2-5, with D perhaps TRBD2 (5 bases). The germline V gene has CDR1 MNHEY and CDR2 SVGEGT. The CDR3 loop spans 13 amino acids. The CDR3 reads CATLKRRWETQHF. The DNA for the CDR3 is TGTGCCACCCTAAAGCGACGCTGGGAGACCCAGCACTTC.

In this sample, this clonotype turned up many times. The rearrangement links TRBV2 to TRBJ2-1; possible D gene TRBD1, 6 bases. Trimming removed 4 bases at V and 6 bases at J, with 7 bases between. The CDR3 loop spans 12 amino acids. Per germline, CDR1 SNHLY and CDR2 FYNNEI. The CDR3 bases are TGTGCCAGCAGTGGGACAGCCAATGAGCAGTTCTTC. This translates into CASSGTANEQFF. Combining the CDR3 with reference TRBV2 and TRBJ2-1 gives the whole variable domain EPEVTQTPSHQVTQMGQEVILRCVPISNHLYFYWYRQILGQKVEFLVSFYNNEISEKSEIFDDQFSVERPDGSNFTLKIRSTKLEDSAMYFCASSGTANEQFFGPGTRLTVL.

This clonotype was recorded many times. The genes are TRBV2 and TRBJ2-5; 7 bases match TRBD2. V shed 7 bases and J 5 bases; nucleotides not matched to a gene: 13. CDR3 length equals 15 residues. The germline V gene encodes CDR1 SNHLY and CDR2 FYNNEI. CDR3 residues: CASTQLTSAGETQYF. Written as DNA, the CDR3 is TGTGCCAGCACCCAACTTACTAGCGCAGGCGAGACCCAGTACTTC.

J is TRBJ1-4 and V is TRBV4-2; 8 bases map to TRBD1. The CDR3 length is 15 residues. V trimming: 5 bases; J trimming: 8 bases; junction bases outside the gene matches: 10. CDR1 and CDR2 (germline): LGHNA, YNFKEQ. CDR3 loop: CASSTPDREEEKLFF. The CDR3, as DNA: TGTGCCAGCAGCACCCCGGACAGGGAAGAAGAAAAACTGTTTTTT.

Concerning this clonotype itself: A junction boundary mismatches the germline segment, possibly from a read error. V and J are TRBV9 and TRBJ2-7; the match to TRBD2 covers 8 bases. CDR3 length: 15 amino acids. The V gene's germline CDR1 is SGDLS and CDR2 YYNGEE. CDR3 protein: CASSLGREASDEQYF. CDR3 nucleotides: TGTGCCAGCAGCCTAGGGCGGGAGGCCTCCGACGAGCAGTACTTC. The variable domain in full, with the rest retrieved from reference TRBV9 and TRBJ2-7, is DSGVTQTPKHLITATGQRVTLRCSPRSGDLSVYWYQQSLDQGLQFLIQYYNGEERAKGNILERFSAQQFPDLHSELNLSSLELGDSALYFCASSLGREASDEQYFGPGTRLTVT.

This clonotype was observed at least ten times. V is TRBV12-3 or TRBV12-4 and J is TRBJ2-1; D is perhaps TRBD1 (6 bases). V was cut by 3 bases and J by 6 bases, with 9 bases left in between. The CDR3 covers 13 residues. The CDR3: CASSFGGLNEQFF. The DNA of the CDR3 is TGTGCCAGCAGTTTTGGGGGCCTCAATGAGCAGTTCTTC.

This clonotype was detected a few times. CDR3 in DNA: TGCGCCAGCAGCGTTAGACTAGCGGGAGAAGAAGAGACCCAGTACTTC. It encodes CASSVRLAGEEETQYF. The chain carries TRBV5-1 and TRBJ2-5, with 12 bases aligning to TRBD2. Trimming cost V 4 bases and J 3 bases; bases outside gene matches: 7. Germline V gives CDR1 SGHRS, CDR2 YFSETQ. This CDR3 has 16 residues. The complete variable domain, with remaining parts taken from reference TRBV5-1 and TRBJ2-5, reads KAGVTQTPRYLIKTRGQQVTLSCSPISGHRSVSWYQQTPGQGLQFLFEYFSETQRNKGNFPGRFSGRQFSNSRSEMNVSTLELGDSALYLCASSVRLAGEEETQYFGPGTRLLVL.

The chain has TRBV6-9 and TRBJ2-1; D may match TRBD1 or TRBD2 (5 bases each). The CDR3 has 14 amino acids. CDR1 and CDR2 (germline): MNHGY, SVAAGI. Trimming removed 3 bases from V and 6 bases from J, with 12 bases in between. CDR3 amino acids: CASSYPGPSNEQFF. The CDR3 bases are TGTGCCAGCAGTTACCCGGGACCAAGCAATGAGCAGTTCTTC.

The genes are TRBV15 and TRBJ1-3; D gene ambiguous. Germline lookup yields CDR1 LNHNV and CDR2 YYDKDF (reference sequence). CDR3 length: 16 residues. V was pared by 0 bases and J by 0 bases, with 9 bases between. In nucleotides, the CDR3 is TGTGCCACCAGCAGAGAGATAGCAGGCTCTGGAAACACCATATATTTT. Protein product: CATSREIAGSGNTIYF.

This chain links TRBV3-1 with TRBJ2-5; D gene unclear. Germline-derived CDR1 and CDR2 are LGHDT and YNNKEL (reference sequence). V was trimmed by 0 bases and J by 10 bases, leaving 9 bases between them. This CDR3 region has 12 residues. CDR3 bases: TGTGCCAGCAGCCAAGATTTTCGTAACCAGTACTTC. Translating it yields CASSQDFRNQYF.

This clonotype was detected many times. V gene TRBV11-2 combines with J gene TRBJ2-7; TRBD2 agrees at 8 bases. Per germline, CDR1 SGHAT and CDR2 FQNNGV. The CDR3 runs 14 residues. Trimming took 5 bases from V and 6 from J; bases not matched to a gene: 9. This chain's CDR3 is CASSVSGNLGEQYF. DNA of the CDR3: TGTGCCAGCAGCGTTAGCGGGAACCTCGGCGAGCAGTACTTC.

Turning to this clonotype: At one of its ends the junction is not consistent with the germline gene, which may arise from a read error. The chain uses TRBV19 and TRBJ2-5, with 11 bases matching TRBD2. Germline CDR1 and CDR2: LNHDA and SQIVND (reference sequence). The CDR3 consists of 14 residues. DNA for the CDR3: TGTGCCAGCTCAGGGACTAGCGGACAAGAGACCAAGTACTTC. Translation: CASSGTSGQETKYF.

This clonotype was seen repeatedly, ten times or more. The J gene is TRBJ2-1, the V gene TRBV24-1, with 9 positions matching TRBD2. Trimming removed 1 base from V and 10 bases from J; junction bases left unmatched: 10. The CDR3 is 16 amino acids. Germline-derived CDR1 and CDR2 are KGHDR and SFDVKD. The CDR3 loop reads CATSDLGSGSVGEQFF. CDR3 in DNA: TGTGCCACCAGTGATTTAGGTAGCGGGAGTGTAGGGGAGCAGTTCTTC.

The chain links TRBV4-3 to TRBJ2-1; TRBD2 agrees at 12 bases. CDR1 is LGHNA, CDR2 YSLEER, per germline. The CDR3 extends over 14 amino acids. With V trimmed by 6 bases and J by 8 bases, 5 bases remained unmatched. The CDR3: CASSRLAGDDEQFF. For the CDR3, the DNA is TGCGCCAGCAGTCGACTAGCGGGAGATGATGAGCAGTTCTTC.

This clonotype was counted a few times. The chain links TRBV5-1 to TRBJ1-4, with D unclear. Germline V gene lookup returns CDR1 SGHRS and CDR2 YFSETQ. The V end was cut by 0 bases, the J end by 8 bases, with 11 bases between. The CDR3 sequence is 14 residues long. CDR3 sequence reads: CASSLEGFREKLFF. The CDR3 bases are TGCGCCAGCAGCTTGGAGGGATTTCGGGAAAAACTGTTTTTT.

This clonotype occurred a few times. This sequence joins TRBV7-3 and TRBJ2-1; 12 nucleotides match TRBD2. This CDR3 comprises 16 residues. Germline CDR1 and CDR2: SGHTA and FQGTGA. V was clipped by 4 bases and J by 7 bases; unmatched bases: 8. In nucleotides, the CDR3 is TGTGCCAGCAGCTCCCTAGCGGGAGGGCCTGGGAATGAGCAGTTCTTC. Protein product: CASSSLAGGPGNEQFF.